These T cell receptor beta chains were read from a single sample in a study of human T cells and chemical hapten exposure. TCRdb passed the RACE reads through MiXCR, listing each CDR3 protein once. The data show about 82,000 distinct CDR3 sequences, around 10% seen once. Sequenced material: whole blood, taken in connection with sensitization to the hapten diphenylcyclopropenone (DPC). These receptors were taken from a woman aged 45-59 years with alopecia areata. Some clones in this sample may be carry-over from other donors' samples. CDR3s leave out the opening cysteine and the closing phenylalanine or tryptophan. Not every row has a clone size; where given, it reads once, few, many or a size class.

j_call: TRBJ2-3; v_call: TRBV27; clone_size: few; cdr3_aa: ASSLSRVGRDTQY
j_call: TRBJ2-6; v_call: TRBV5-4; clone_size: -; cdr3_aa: ASSLGQWDFSGANVLT
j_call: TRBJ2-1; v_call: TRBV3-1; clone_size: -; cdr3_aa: ASYRGEGDEQF
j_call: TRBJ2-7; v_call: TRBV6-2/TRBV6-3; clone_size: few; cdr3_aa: ASSYPTAPYEQY
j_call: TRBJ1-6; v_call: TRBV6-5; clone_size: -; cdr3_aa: ASRKTGTASPLH
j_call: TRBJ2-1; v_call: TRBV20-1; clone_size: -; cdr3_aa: SAKKPGQGRAGYNEQF
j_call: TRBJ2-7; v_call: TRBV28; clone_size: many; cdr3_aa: ASSPTTGKSSYEQY
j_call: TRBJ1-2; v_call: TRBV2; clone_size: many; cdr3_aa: ASKSGTNYGYT
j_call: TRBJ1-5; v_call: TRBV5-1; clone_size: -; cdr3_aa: ASSWGTGKGQPQH
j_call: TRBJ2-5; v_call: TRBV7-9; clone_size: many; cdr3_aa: ASSPMTPPQETQY
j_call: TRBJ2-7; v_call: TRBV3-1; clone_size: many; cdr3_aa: ASSDSYEQY
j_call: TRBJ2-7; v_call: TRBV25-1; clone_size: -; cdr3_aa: ASSEYRGIDEQY
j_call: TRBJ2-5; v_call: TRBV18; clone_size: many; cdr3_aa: ASSPLVSETQY
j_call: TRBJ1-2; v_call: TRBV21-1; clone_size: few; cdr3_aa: ASSKLTHYGYT
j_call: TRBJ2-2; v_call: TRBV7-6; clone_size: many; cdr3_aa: ASSLTGSTGELF
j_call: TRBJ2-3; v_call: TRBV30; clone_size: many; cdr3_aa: AWSVLRGSTVDTQY
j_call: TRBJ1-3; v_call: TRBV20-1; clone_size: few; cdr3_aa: SAGRGNTIY
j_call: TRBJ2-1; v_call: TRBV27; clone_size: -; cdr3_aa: ASSLGLAGATKQF
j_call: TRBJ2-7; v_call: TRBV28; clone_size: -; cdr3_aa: ASSLVTGSYEQY
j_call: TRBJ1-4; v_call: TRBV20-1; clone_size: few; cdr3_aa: SAVALRREKLF
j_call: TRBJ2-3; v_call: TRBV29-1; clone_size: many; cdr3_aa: SVGSLGADTQY
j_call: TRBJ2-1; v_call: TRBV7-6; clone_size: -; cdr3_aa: ASSLGSGTSDEQF
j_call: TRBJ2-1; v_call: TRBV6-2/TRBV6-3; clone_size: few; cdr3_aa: ATSVLNEQF
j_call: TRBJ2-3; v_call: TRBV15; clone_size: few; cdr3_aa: ATSSQRWSTDTQY
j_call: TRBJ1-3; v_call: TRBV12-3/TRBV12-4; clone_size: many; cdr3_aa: ASSLAGFGNTIY
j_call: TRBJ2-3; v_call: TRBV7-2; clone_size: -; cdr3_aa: ASSLGTPTGTDTQY
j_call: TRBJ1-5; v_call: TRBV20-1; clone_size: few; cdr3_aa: SASLGRDNQPQH
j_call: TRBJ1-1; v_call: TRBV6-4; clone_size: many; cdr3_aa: ASSENMNTEAF
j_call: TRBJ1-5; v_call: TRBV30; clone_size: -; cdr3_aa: AWNSGPRSQPQH
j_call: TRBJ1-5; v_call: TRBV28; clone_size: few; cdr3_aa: ASSFMGGAQNQPQH
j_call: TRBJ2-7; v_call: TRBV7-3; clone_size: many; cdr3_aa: ASSTEGAHEQY
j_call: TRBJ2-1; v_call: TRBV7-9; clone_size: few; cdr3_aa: ASSPPGLAETEQF
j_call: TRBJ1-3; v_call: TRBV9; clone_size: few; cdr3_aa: ASSVGSTIGNTIY
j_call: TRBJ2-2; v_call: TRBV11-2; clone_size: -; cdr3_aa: ASSRRLTSENTGELF
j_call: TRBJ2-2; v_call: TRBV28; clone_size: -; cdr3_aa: ASLGMALPNTGELF
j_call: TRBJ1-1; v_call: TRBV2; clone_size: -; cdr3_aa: ASSEPGENVAEAF
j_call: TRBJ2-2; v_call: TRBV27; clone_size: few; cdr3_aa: ASTDRGELF
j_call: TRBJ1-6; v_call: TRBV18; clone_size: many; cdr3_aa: ASSRTGEGLH
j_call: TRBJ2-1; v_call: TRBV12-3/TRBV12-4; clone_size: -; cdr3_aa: ASCSRVGSYNEQF
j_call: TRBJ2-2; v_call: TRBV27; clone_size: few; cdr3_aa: ASSSGSLGVGELF
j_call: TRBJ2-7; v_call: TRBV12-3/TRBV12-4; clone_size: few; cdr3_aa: ASSFGNTYEQY
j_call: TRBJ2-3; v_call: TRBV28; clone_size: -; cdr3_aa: ASSSTGAADTQY
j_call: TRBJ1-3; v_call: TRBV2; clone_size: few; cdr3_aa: ASRQGEGNTIY
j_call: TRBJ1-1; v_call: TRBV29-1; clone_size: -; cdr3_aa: SVADATEAF
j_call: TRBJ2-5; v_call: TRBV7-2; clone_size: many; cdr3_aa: ASSFSRETQY
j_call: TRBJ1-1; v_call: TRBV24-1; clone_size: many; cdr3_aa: ATSDSRRQNTEAF
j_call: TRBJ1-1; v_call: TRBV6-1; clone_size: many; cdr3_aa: ASTRATTDTEAF
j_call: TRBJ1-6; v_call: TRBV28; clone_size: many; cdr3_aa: ASRTSSSPLH
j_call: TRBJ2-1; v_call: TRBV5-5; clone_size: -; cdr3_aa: ASSTNPGTGANEQF
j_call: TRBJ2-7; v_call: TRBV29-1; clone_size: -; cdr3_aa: SVELTDYEQY
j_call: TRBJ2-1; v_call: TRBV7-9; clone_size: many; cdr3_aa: ASSLKVGYNEQF
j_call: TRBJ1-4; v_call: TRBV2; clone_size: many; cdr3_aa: ASSEKTGGAEKLF
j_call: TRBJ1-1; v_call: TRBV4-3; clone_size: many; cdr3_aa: ASSLQIDRTEAF
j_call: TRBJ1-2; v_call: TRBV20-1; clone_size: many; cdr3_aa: SALGGTGNYGYT
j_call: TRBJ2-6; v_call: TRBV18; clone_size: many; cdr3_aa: ASSQDSGANVLT
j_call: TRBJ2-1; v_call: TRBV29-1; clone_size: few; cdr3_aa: SVRGGEQF
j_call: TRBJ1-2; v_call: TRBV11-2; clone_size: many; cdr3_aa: ASSLSLGPSYGYT
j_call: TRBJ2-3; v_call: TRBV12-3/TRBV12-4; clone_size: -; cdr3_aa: ASSLRGRARLY
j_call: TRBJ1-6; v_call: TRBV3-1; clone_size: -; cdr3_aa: ASSHREDNSPLH
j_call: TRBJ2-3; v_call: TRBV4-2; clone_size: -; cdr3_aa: ASSSRGLAGGGRTDTQY